The 28 T cell receptor beta chains in this list originate from one sample, sequenced in a study of T cells in Graves' hyperthyroidism and ophthalmopathy. RNA transcripts were the template for amplifying TCR beta CDR3 regions. HTBI primers were employed in a first-round RT-PCR of the TCR CDR3. TCRdb reanalysed the multiplex PCR reads using MiXCR and keeps one entry per CDR3 protein. The sample comprises roughly 710,000 distinct CDR3 sequences, over 35% of which are singletons, and 30% to 40% rests with the top ten. The sample comprised blood. Receptor source: a woman aged 40-49 years with Graves' hyperthyroidism.

CDR3: CAKGQLNTEAFF. The CDR3 DNA follows: TGTGCCAAGGGACAGTTGAACACTGAAGCTTTCTTT. J is TRBJ1-1 and V is TRBV19; 7 bases are a match to TRBD1. Trimming took 10 bases from V and 0 from J; bases not matched to a gene: 2. The CDR3 is 12 residues long. Germline CDR1 and CDR2: LNHDA and SQIVND (reference sequence).

This clonotype was detected many times. The chain recombines TRBV4-3 with TRBJ1-2; D is perhaps TRBD1 (6 bases). The CDR3 consists of 18 residues. V was cut by 5 bases and J by 1 base, with 23 bases left in between. Germline values: CDR1 LGHNA, CDR2 YSLEER. CDR3 bases: TGCGCCAGCAGCTTCGAGGCCACAGTCACAGGGCTTAACTATGGCTACACCTTC. It codes for CASSFEATVTGLNYGYTF.

The chain employs TRBV7-9 and TRBJ2-5; D call uncertain. This CDR3 region has 16 residues. The germline V and J ends were trimmed by 2 bases and 0 bases, with 13 bases remaining between them. CDR1 is SEHNR and CDR2 is FQNEAQ in the germline V gene (reference sequence). CDR3 DNA: TGTGCCAGCAGCTTACCTCTTGGGCAGGACCAAGAGACCCAGTACTTC. Its translation: CASSLPLGQDQETQYF. Variable domain in full (rest from reference TRBV7-9 and TRBJ2-5): DTGVSQNPRHKITKRGQNVTFRCDPISEHNRLYWYRQTLGQGPEFLTYFQNEAQLEKSRLLSDRFSAERPKGSFSTLEIQRTEQGDSAMYLCASSLPLGQDQETQYFGPGTRLLVL.

The gene calls are TRBV25-1 and TRBJ2-3; D is ambiguous. Germline V gene sequence: CDR1 MGHDK, CDR2 SYGVNS. CDR3 length equals 11 residues. Trimming stripped 8 bases from V and 3 bases from J, with 6 bases between. For the CDR3, the DNA is TGTGCCAGCGGCTGGACAGATACGCAGTATTTT. It yields the protein CASGWTDTQYF.

Note on this clonotype: A much larger clone sits a single nucleotide away, making a read error possible. J is TRBJ2-6 and V is TRBV11-2; tentatively, D is TRBD1 or TRBD2 (6 bases each). The CDR3 spans 15 residues. The germline gives CDR1 SGHAT, CDR2 FQNNGV. The CDR3 bases are TGTGCCAGCAGCTTCGGGGGCGCTGGGGCCAACGCCCTGACTTTC. Residues: CASSFGGAGANALTF.

The CDR3 region is CASSFGFQVTEAFF. The CDR3, as DNA: TGTGCCAGCAGTTTCGGGTTTCAAGTCACTGAAGCTTTCTTT. V gene TRBV5-5 combines with J gene TRBJ1-1; no clear D gene. Trimming pared 5 bases from V and 4 bases from J, leaving 15 bases between. CDR1 and CDR2 (germline): SGHKS, YYEKEE (reference sequence). This CDR3 contains 14 residues.

The table lists this clonotype with a few counts. The rearrangement links TRBV20-1 to TRBJ2-7, with D possibly matching TRBD2 (6 bases). CDR3 length equals 16 residues. Between the trimmed V and J ends, which lost 5 bases and 1 base, there was a span of 21 bases. Per the germline V gene, CDR1 is DFQATT and CDR2 is SNEGSKA (reference sequence). The CDR3, as DNA: TGCAGTGCTTCTCGTTCTACGGGAGAACTTTCCTACGAGCAGTACTTC. This translates into CSASRSTGELSYEQYF.

The chain recombines TRBV18 with TRBJ2-5; 8 bases map to TRBD1. From germline, CDR1 is KGHSH and CDR2 LQKENI. With 0 bases clipped from V and 5 bases from J, the junction kept 11 bases outside the gene matches. This CDR3 is 17 amino acids long. CDR3 sequence reads: CASSPPTGQGRGETQYF. The CDR3 region has the DNA TGTGCCAGCTCACCACCGACAGGACAGGGACGAGGGGAGACCCAGTACTTC.

The chain has TRBV10-3 and TRBJ1-3; D is possibly TRBD1 (5 bases). V was clipped by 5 bases and J by 0 bases, with 20 bases between them. This CDR3 is 18 amino acids long. Germline CDR1 and CDR2: ENHRY and SYGVKD. The CDR3 loop reads CAISFSDQRDSSGNTIYF. The CDR3 DNA follows: TGTGCCATCAGTTTCAGTGATCAACGGGACTCCTCTGGAAACACCATATATTTT.

The chain links TRBV11-2 to TRBJ2-1; TRBD2 matches 9 bases. This CDR3 comprises 16 residues. CDR1 and CDR2 from the germline V gene are SGHAT and FQNNGV. V lost 5 bases to trimming and J lost 3 bases; unmatched junction nucleotides: 8. Here the CDR3 reads CASSPVAGGRYNEQFF. The CDR3, as DNA: TGTGCCAGCAGCCCCGTTGCGGGGGGGCGCTACAATGAGCAGTTCTTC.

The genes are TRBV2 and TRBJ1-1, with 7 bases matching TRBD1. Germline lookup yields CDR1 SNHLY and CDR2 FYNNEI. This CDR3 comprises 14 residues. The junction had 9 bases not matched to a gene; V was cut back by 6 bases and J by 5 bases. The CDR3 is CASRQDRVGTEAFF. The CDR3 nucleotides are TGTGCCAGCAGACAAGACAGGGTTGGGACTGAAGCTTTCTTT.

With respect to this clonotype: The germline gene is not matched at one end of the junction; a read error may be the cause. V usage is TRBV7-6 and J usage is TRBJ1-2, with 11 bases identical to TRBD1. Germline values: CDR1 SGHVS, CDR2 FNYEAQ. There are 14 residues in the CDR3. The CDR3 nucleotides read TGTGCTAGCAGCTCGGCGGACAGGGGGCATGGCTACACCTTC. Protein: CASSSADRGHGYTF.

Notes on this clonotype: One end of the junction fails to match germline, which may point to a read error. The chain links TRBV19 to TRBJ1-1; a weak D match, TRBD1 (6 bases). The CDR3 totals 13 residues. Germline loops: CDR1 LNHDA, CDR2 SQIVND (reference sequence). CDR3 sequence: CASSIPGGGQASF. The CDR3 DNA follows: TGTGCCAGTAGTATACCCGGCGGGGGGCAAGCTTCCTTT.

The sample holds many counts of this clonotype. This chain uses TRBV12-3 or TRBV12-4 with TRBJ1-2, with D possibly matching TRBD1 (6 bases). The length of the CDR3 is 13 residues. V lost 6 bases, J lost 6 bases, and 14 bases lay in between. The DNA of the CDR3 is TGTGCCAGCAGGCGCGGGGGGGCCCATGGCTACACCTTC. Amino acids: CASRRGGAHGYTF.

This clonotype was counted only a few times. V gene TRBV7-2 combines with J gene TRBJ2-5; TRBD2 matches 8 bases. With the DNA end fitting TRBJ2-1 better, the J assignment may be wrong. The CDR3 totals 14 residues. Germline assignment: CDR1 SGHTA and CDR2 FQGNSA. Here the CDR3 reads CASSSPGTRNEQFF. The CDR3 DNA reads as TGTGCCAGCAGCTCTCCCGGGACTAGGAATGAGCAGTTCTTC.

The chain combines TRBV19 with TRBJ1-1, with a tentative D call TRBD1 (5 bases). Deletions cut 3 bases from V and 4 bases from J, with 12 bases between. Per the germline V gene, CDR1 is LNHDA and CDR2 is SQIVND (reference sequence). The CDR3 is 14 residues long. CDR3 sequence: CASSIQGSSTEAFF. DNA of the CDR3: TGTGCCAGTAGTATCCAGGGCAGCAGCACTGAAGCTTTCTTT.

There are many counts of this clonotype. The chain uses TRBV5-5 and TRBJ2-7; weak D call: TRBD1 (6 bases). Germline lookup yields CDR1 SGHKS and CDR2 YYEKEE (reference sequence). This CDR3 comprises 15 residues. The germline V and J ends were trimmed by 1 base and 2 bases, with 13 bases remaining between them. The chain's CDR3 is CASSLNREGPYEQYF. In DNA form, the CDR3 reads TGTGCCAGCAGCTTGAACAGGGAAGGACCCTACGAGCAGTACTTC.

The rearrangement links TRBV7-2 to TRBJ2-5; 12 nucleotides line up with TRBD2. The V and J ends lost 3 bases and 3 bases, in that order; junction bases with no gene match: 8. The CDR3 length is 17 residues. Germline loops: CDR1 SGHTA, CDR2 FQGNSA. CDR3 sequence reads: CASSFSPRLAGEETQYF. CDR3 bases: TGTGCCAGCAGCTTTTCACCCCGACTAGCGGGGGAAGAGACCCAGTACTTC.

This clonotype was seen ten or more times. The genes are TRBV12-3 or TRBV12-4 and TRBJ1-5; a possible D gene is TRBD1 (6 bases). The CDR3 extends over 15 amino acids. Trimming removed 7 bases from V and 1 base from J, with 14 bases in between. The CDR3 here is CASNSQGRSNQPQHF. In nucleotides, the CDR3 is TGTGCCAGCAACTCACAGGGTCGAAGCAATCAGCCCCAGCATTTT.

This clonotype was detected a few times. The rearrangement links TRBV6-2 or TRBV6-3 to TRBJ1-1; D gene uncertain. This CDR3 is built from 14 residues. Germline V gene data show CDR1 as MNHEY and CDR2 as SVGEGT. The V end was cut by 4 bases, the J end by 1 base, with 10 bases between. CDR3 sequence (DNA): TGTGCCAGCAGTTTAAACGGTTGGAACACTGAAGCTTTCTTT. This encodes CASSLNGWNTEAFF.

V usage is TRBV7-6 and J usage is TRBJ2-7, with TRBD2 matching 12 bases. CDR1 SGHVS and CDR2 FNYEAQ come from the germline V gene. V dropped 4 bases and J dropped 0; count of bases not matched to a gene: 16. The CDR3 has 20 amino acids. The CDR3 nucleotides are TGTGCCAGCAGCTCCCTCCCTGGGGCTAGCGGGGGGGTGAGCTCCTACGAGCAGTACTTC. It is translated as CASSSLPGASGGVSSYEQYF. The entire variable domain, with the rest obtained from reference TRBV7-6 and TRBJ2-7, is as follows: GAGVSQSPRYKVTKRGQDVALRCDPISGHVSLYWYRQALGQGPEFLTYFNYEAQQDKSGLPNDRFSAERPEGSISTLTIQRTEQRDSAMYRCASSSLPGASGGVSSYEQYFGPGTRLTVT.

With regard to this clonotype: One junction end disagrees with the germline gene, perhaps due to a read error. This chain uses TRBV10-3 with TRBJ2-2; D remains ambiguous. The germline gives CDR1 ENHRY, CDR2 SYGVKD. This CDR3 spans 16 amino acids. The CDR3, as DNA: TGTGCCATCAGTGAGTCTACCTGGTTGAACGCCGGGGAGCTGTTTTTT. Its protein is CAISESTWLNAGELFF.

This clonotype was found many times. V usage is TRBV15 and J usage is TRBJ2-5; 11 bases map to TRBD2. Germline CDR1 reads LNHNV; CDR2 reads YYDKDF (reference sequence). With 5 bases clipped from V and 5 bases from J, the junction kept 10 bases outside the gene matches. CDR3 length: 16 residues. CDR3 protein: CATSPQLAGDGETQYF. As DNA, the CDR3 is TGTGCCACCAGCCCGCAACTAGCGGGGGATGGGGAGACCCAGTACTTC.

This clonotype has a count of ten or more. The chain uses TRBV25-1 and TRBJ2-6; D may match TRBD1 or TRBD2 (7 bases each). Looked up from germline, CDR1 is MGHDK and CDR2 is SYGVNS. The CDR3 totals 17 residues. The V gene lost 5 bases and the J gene lost 2 bases, with 16 bases spanning the gap. The CDR3 nucleotides read TGTGCCAGCAGTACAGGGGAGGGGATTGCTGGGGCCAACGTCCTGACTTTC. Amino acids: CASSTGEGIAGANVLTF.

As for this clonotype: The conserved phenylalanine or tryptophan normally closing the CDR3 is absent here, so this likely arose from a read error. This rearrangement joins TRBV10-3 to TRBJ2-2; 7 positions agree with TRBD2. Trimming cost V 10 bases and J 6 bases; bases outside gene matches: 14. The CDR3 spans 15 residues. Germline values: CDR1 ENHRY, CDR2 SYGVKD. The CDR3 sequence: CASSLLVSGAGELFS. As DNA, the CDR3 is TGTGCCAGCAGCCTCCTAGTAAGCGGGGCCGGGGAGCTGTTTTCT.

On this clonotype: At one of its ends the junction is not consistent with the germline gene, which may arise from a read error. The chain links TRBV6-5 to TRBJ1-3; D not resolved. The CDR3 spans 16 residues. The germline gives CDR1 MNHEY, CDR2 SVGAGI. In DNA form, the CDR3 reads TGTGCCGGCAGTTACTCTAGAACAGAGGTGGGAAACACCATATATTTT. It is translated as CAGSYSRTEVGNTIYF.

This chain links TRBV7-2 with TRBJ1-6; D unresolved. V lost 4 bases and J lost 7, with 11 bases in between. CDR3 length: 14 amino acids. CDR1 SGHTA and CDR2 FQGNSA come from the germline V gene. The CDR3 DNA reads as TGTGCCAGCAGCTCGTGGGTCCTGAATTCACCCCTCCACTTT. Its translation: CASSSWVLNSPLHF.

This clonotype was counted between two and nine times. The chain joins TRBV5-1 to TRBJ1-3; tentative D call: TRBD1 (5 bases). The CDR3 sequence is 17 residues long. The germline gives CDR1 SGHRS, CDR2 YFSETQ. With 4 bases removed from V and 1 base from J, the gap between germline ends came to 18 bases. CDR3 sequence reads: CASSPYSLGVSGNTIYF. The DNA for the CDR3 is TGCGCCAGCAGCCCCTACTCTCTGGGGGTGTCTGGAAACACCATATATTTT.